This section outlines one T cell receptor (beta chain) sequence together with its context. A junction end diverges from the germline sequence, so it may reflect a read error. These data belong to a study of blood T cell repertoires in COVID-19. Germline V gives CDR1 SGHRS, CDR2 YFSETQ. The CDR3 loop spans 13 amino acids. Sequencing used immunoSEQ multiplex PCR; TCRdb keeps in-frame clones, though not all of them. The sample has 130,000 to 150,000 clones; about four fifths are singletons. The chain employs TRBV5-1 and TRBJ1-1; 9 positions match TRBD1. Sequenced material: peripheral blood. This sequence was found in a woman in her seventies with COVID-19, enrolled during active disease. The CDR3 bases are TGCGCCAGCAGCCTTACCGGGACAGGGCAGGGAACCTTT. Translated: CASSLTGTGQGTF.